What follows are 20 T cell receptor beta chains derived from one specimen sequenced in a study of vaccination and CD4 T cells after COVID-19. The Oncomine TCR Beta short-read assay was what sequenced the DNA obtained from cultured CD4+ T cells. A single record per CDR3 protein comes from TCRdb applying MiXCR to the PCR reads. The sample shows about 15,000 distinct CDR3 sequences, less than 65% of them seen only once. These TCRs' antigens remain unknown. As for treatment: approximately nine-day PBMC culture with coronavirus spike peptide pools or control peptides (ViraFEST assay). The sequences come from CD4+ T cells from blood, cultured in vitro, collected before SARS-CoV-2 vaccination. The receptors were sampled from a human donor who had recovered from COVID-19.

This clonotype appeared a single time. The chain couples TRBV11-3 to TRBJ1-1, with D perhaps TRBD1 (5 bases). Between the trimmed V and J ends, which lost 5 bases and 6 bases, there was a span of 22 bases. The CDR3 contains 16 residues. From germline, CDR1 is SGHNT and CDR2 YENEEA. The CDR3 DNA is TGTGCCAGCAGCGAAGTAGAGGGACTTCTCGCCGCTGAAGCTTTCTTT. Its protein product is CASSEVEGLLAAEAFF.

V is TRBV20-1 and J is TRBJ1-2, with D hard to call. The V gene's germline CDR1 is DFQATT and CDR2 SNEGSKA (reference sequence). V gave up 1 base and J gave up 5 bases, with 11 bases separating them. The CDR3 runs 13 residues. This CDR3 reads CSARVPGLYGYTF. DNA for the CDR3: TGCAGTGCTAGAGTCCCAGGCCTTTATGGCTACACCTTC.

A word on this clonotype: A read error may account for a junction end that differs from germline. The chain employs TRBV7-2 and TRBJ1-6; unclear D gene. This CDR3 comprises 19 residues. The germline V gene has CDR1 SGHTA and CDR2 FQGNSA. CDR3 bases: TGTGCCAGCAGCCAAAACTACCGACCCCTGGGGTCCTATAATTTACCCCTCCACTTT. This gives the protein CASSQNYRPLGSYNLPLHF.

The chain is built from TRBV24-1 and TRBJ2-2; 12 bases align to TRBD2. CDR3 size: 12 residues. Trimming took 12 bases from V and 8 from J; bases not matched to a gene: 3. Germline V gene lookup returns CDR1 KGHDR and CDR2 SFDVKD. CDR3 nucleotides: TGTGCCTCGGGGACTAGCGGGGGGGAGCTGTTTTTT. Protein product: CASGTSGGELFF.

CDR3 sequence reads: CASSETLGTYEQYF. The CDR3 DNA follows: TGTGCCAGCAGTGAAACCCTTGGGACCTACGAGCAGTACTTC. The chain combines TRBV6-1 with TRBJ2-7, with unresolved D. The V end was cut by 2 bases, the J end by 2 bases, with 10 bases between. This CDR3 comprises 14 residues. Per the germline V gene, CDR1 is MNHNS and CDR2 is SASEGT.

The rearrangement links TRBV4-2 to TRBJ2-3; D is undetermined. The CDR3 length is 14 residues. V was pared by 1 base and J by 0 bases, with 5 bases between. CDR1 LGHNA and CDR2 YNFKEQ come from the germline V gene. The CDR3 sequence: CASSQGLSTDTQYF. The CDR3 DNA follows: TGTGCCAGCAGCCAAGGACTGAGCACAGATACGCAGTATTTT.

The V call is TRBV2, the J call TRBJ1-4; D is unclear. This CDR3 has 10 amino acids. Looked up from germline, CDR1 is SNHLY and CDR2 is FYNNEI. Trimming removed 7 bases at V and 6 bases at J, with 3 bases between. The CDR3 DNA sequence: TGTGCCAGCAAGGATGAAAAACTGTTTTTT. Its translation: CASKDEKLFF.

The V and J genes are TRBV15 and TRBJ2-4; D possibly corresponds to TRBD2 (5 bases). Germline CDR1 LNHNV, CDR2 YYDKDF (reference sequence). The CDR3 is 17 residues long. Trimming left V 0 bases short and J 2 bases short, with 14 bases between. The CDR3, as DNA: TGTGCCACCAGCAGAGATCGGTTCGGGGATACCAAAAACATTCAGTACTTC. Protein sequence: CATSRDRFGDTKNIQYF.

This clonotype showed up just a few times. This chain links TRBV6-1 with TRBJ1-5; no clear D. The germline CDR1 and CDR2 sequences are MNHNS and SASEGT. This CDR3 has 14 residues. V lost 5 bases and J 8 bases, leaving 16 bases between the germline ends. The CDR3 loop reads CASSRTLPGEPQHF. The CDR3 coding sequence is TGTGCCAGCAGTCGGACCTTACCCGGAGAGCCCCAGCATTTT.

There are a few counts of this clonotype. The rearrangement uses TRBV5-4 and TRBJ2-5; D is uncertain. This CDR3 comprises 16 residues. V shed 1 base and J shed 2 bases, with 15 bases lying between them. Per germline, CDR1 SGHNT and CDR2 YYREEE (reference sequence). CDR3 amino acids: CASSLLIGQEQETQYF. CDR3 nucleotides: TGTGCCAGCAGCTTGTTGATAGGGCAGGAGCAAGAGACCCAGTACTTC.

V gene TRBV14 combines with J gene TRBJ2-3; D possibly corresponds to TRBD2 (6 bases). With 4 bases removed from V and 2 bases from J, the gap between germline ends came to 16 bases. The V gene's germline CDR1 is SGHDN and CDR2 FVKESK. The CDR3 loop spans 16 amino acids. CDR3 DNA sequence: TGTGCCAGCAGCCCCCTTCCGGGACTTCCCACAGATACGCAGTATTTT. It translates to CASSPLPGLPTDTQYF.

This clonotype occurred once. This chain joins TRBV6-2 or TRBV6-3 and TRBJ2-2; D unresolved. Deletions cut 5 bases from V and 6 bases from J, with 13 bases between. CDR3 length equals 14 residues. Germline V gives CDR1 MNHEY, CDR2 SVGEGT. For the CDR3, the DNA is TGTGCCAGCAGTCCTACGAATCACGCCGGGGAGCTGTTTTTT. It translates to CASSPTNHAGELFF.

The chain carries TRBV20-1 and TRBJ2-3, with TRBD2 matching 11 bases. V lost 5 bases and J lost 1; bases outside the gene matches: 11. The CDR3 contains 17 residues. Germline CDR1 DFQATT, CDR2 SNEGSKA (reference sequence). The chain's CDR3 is CSAHTSGRFAGTDTQYF. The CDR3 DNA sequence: TGCAGTGCTCATACTAGCGGGAGATTTGCTGGCACAGATACGCAGTATTTT.

CDR3 loop: CASSLDPGWANYGYTF. The CDR3 region has the DNA TGTGCCAGCAGCTTAGATCCGGGCTGGGCCAACTATGGCTACACCTTC. V usage is TRBV11-2 and J usage is TRBJ1-2; no clear D. V was trimmed by 0 bases and J by 2 bases, leaving 13 bases between them. CDR3 length: 16 residues. From germline, CDR1 is SGHAT and CDR2 FQNNGV.

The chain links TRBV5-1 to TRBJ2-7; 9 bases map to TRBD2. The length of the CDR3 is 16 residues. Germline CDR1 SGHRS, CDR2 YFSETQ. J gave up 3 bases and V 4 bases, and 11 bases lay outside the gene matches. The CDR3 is CASSVDTASGVYEQYF. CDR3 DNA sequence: TGCGCCAGCAGCGTTGATACGGCTAGCGGGGTCTACGAGCAGTACTTC.

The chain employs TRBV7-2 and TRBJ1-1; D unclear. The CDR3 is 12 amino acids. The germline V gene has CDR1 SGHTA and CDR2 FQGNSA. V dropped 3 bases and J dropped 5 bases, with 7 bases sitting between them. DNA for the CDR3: TGTGCCAGCAGCTTGTCAGAGACTGAAGCTTTCTTT. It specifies CASSLSETEAFF.

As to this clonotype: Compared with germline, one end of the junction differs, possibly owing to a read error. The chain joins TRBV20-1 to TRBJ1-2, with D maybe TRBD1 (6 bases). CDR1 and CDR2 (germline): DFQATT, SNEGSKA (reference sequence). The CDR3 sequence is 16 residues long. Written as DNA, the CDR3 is TGCAGTGCTAGAGATTGGTTGGGGGCAGGGGACTATGGCCACACCTTC. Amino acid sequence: CSARDWLGAGDYGHTF.

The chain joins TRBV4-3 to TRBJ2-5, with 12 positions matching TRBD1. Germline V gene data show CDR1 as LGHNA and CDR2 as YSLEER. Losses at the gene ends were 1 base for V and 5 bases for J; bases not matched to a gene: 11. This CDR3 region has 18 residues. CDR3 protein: CASSQATGTGGGVETQYF. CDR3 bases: TGCGCCAGCAGCCAAGCCACAGGGACAGGGGGCGGAGTGGAGACCCAGTACTTC.

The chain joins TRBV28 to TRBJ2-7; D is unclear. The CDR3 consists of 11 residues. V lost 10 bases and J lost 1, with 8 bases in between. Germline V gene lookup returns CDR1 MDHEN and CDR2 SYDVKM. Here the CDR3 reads CATSNSYEQYF. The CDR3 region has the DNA TGTGCCACCTCCAATTCCTACGAGCAGTACTTC. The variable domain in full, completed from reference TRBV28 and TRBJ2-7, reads DVKVTQSSRYLVKRTGEKVFLECVQDMDHENMFWYRQDPGLGLRLIYFSYDVKMKEKGDIPEGYSVSREKKERFSLILESASTNQTSMYLCATSNSYEQYFGPGTRLTVT.

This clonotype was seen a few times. CDR3 in amino acids: CASLGQGRETQYF. In DNA, the CDR3 is TGTGCCTCACTTGGGCAGGGTAGGGAGACCCAGTACTTC. The chain couples TRBV6-1 to TRBJ2-5; TRBD1 might be the D (5 bases). This CDR3 has 13 residues. Trimming took 11 bases from V and 5 from J, leaving 18 bases between them. Germline CDR1 is MNHNS and CDR2 is SASEGT.